This entry is about one T cell receptor beta chain. A junction boundary mismatches the germline segment, possibly from a read error. This CDR3 comprises 15 residues. Germline CDR1 MNHEY, CDR2 SVGEGT. Study processing details: Amplified reference gene primers provided the basis for estimating nucleated cell counts. Libraries were prepared by immunoSEQ multiplex PCR; TCRdb keeps only in-frame clonotypes and omits some of them. V and J calls and clone size are copied from that table; D and trimming were computed from the DNA. Here the sample spans more than 100,000 clones, around three quarters being singletons. The record originates from a study of blood T cell repertoires in COVID-19. Study-level information: Collection of acute and convalescent COVID-19 samples took place in the United States, Italy and Spain. PBMCs, B-cell-depleted T cells, or T cells were the source of the cDNA or gDNA that made up the material.

The sample comprised peripheral blood. This clonotype was obtained from a woman of 80 years or more with acute or convalescent COVID-19. The J gene is TRBJ2-1, the V gene TRBV6-2 or TRBV6-3; 10 nucleotides agree with TRBD2. The CDR3 region is CASSLAGGGYSEQFF. The CDR3 nucleotides are TGTGCCAGCAGCTTAGCGGGGGGCGGTTACAGTGAGCAGTTCTTC.